The rows below give T cell receptor beta chains drawn from one sample of a study of blood T cell repertoires in COVID-19. The data were produced by immunoSEQ multiplex PCR, yet TCRdb's version contains in-frame clones alone and is incomplete. Here the sample spans 88,000 or so clones, 85% being singletons. Sequenced: peripheral blood. These receptor sequences come from a man aged 60 to 75 with acute or convalescent COVID-19. The CDR3 runs from the conserved cysteine through the conserved F or W. The D gene is left open where the match is weak. Only part of the rows carry a size: once, few, many, or a class if the clone is expanded.

j_gene,v_gene,d_gene,abundance,CDR3aa,CDR3nt
TRBJ1-2,TRBV12-3/TRBV12-4,.,.,CASSFGGGYGYTF,TGTGCCAGCAGTTTTGGGGGAGGCTATGGCTACACCTTC
TRBJ2-1,TRBV27,.,once,CATRYSGDNEQFF,TGTGCCACCCGTTATTCGGGGGACAATGAGCAGTTCTTC
TRBJ1-2,TRBV5-1,TRBD1,.,CASSTRTGDYGYTF,TGCGCCAGCAGCACCAGGACAGGGGACTATGGCTACACCTTC
TRBJ1-4,TRBV9,.,.,CASSQGPVVSNEKLFF,TGTGCCAGCTCCCAGGGCCCCGTCGTTTCTAATGAAAAACTGTTTTTT
TRBJ2-1,TRBV11-2,.,.,CASSYETGDEGEQFF,TGTGCCAGCAGTTATGAAACGGGGGATGAAGGTGAGCAGTTCTTC
TRBJ2-1,TRBV27,TRBD2,.,CASSPRLAGDFRSSYNEQFF,TGTGCCAGCAGTCCCCGACTAGCGGGAGATTTCAGGAGCTCCTACAATGAGCAGTTCTTC
TRBJ2-7,TRBV29-1,TRBD1,.,CSASGGTGFSYEQYF,TGCAGCGCCTCAGGAGGGACAGGGTTTTCCTACGAGCAGTACTTC
TRBJ2-1,TRBV5-1,TRBD1,.,CASSLAGQGSYNEQFF,TGCGCCAGCAGCTTGGCGGGACAGGGCTCCTACAATGAGCAGTTCTTC
TRBJ2-5,TRBV29-1,.,.,CSVDYQRRETQYF,TGCAGCGTTGATTACCAGCGGAGAGAGACCCAGTACTTC
TRBJ2-7,TRBV5-6,TRBD2,.,CASSFRLAGSSYEQYF,TGTGCCAGCAGTTTTCGACTAGCGGGAAGCTCCTACGAGCAGTACTTC
TRBJ1-4,TRBV27,TRBD1,.,CASGRQGADNEKLFF,TGTGCCAGCGGTAGACAGGGGGCAGATAATGAAAAACTGTTTTTT
TRBJ1-1,TRBV15,.,.,CATSRDSSHPGEAFF,TGTGCCACCAGCAGAGATTCGAGCCACCCCGGTGAAGCTTTCTTT
TRBJ2-2,TRBV2,.,.,CASRPPDRENTGELFF,TGTGCCAGCAGACCCCCGGACAGAGAAAACACCGGGGAGCTGTTTTTT
TRBJ1-1,TRBV9,.,.,CASSPLRGGDTEAFF,TGTGCCAGCAGCCCCCTCCGCGGGGGTGACACTGAAGCTTTCTTT
TRBJ2-7,TRBV12-5,TRBD2,once,CASGPPPGLAGTFYEQYF,TGTGCTAGTGGTCCGCCTCCGGGACTAGCGGGGACATTTTACGAGCAGTACTTC
TRBJ2-5,TRBV27,.,.,CASSAGARQETQYF,TGTGCCAGCAGCGCAGGGGCCCGCCAAGAGACCCAGTACTTC
TRBJ1-4,TRBV10-3,.,.,CAISERGGTTNEKLFF,TGTGCCATCAGTGAGAGAGGAGGAACAACTAATGAAAAACTGTTTTTT
TRBJ1-2,TRBV5-1,.,.,CASSSSGDNYGYTF,TGCGCCAGCAGCTCATCAGGTGATAACTATGGCTACACCTTC
TRBJ2-5,TRBV27,TRBD2,.,CASSLLGGRTQYF,TGTGCCAGCAGTTTACTGGGCGGGAGGACCCAGTACTTC
TRBJ1-4,TRBV27,.,.,CASTGREGEKLFF,TGTGCCAGCACGGGCAGGGAAGGTGAAAAACTGTTTTTT
TRBJ2-1,TRBV5-6,TRBD2,.,CASSETGGTSGDNEQFF,TGTGCCAGCAGCGAAACAGGGGGGACTAGCGGCGACAATGAGCAGTTCTTC
TRBJ2-3,TRBV3-1/TRBV3-2,TRBD1,.,CASSSPPRQGGDTQYF,TGTGCCAGCAGCTCCCCTCCACGACAGGGTGGAGATACGCAGTATTTT
TRBJ2-3,TRBV19,TRBD2,.,CASRTSGSADTQYF,TGTGCCAGTAGGACTAGCGGGAGTGCAGATACGCAGTATTTT
TRBJ1-1,TRBV21-1,.,once,CASSKSRGTRRDTEAFF,TGTGCCAGCAGCAAAAGTCGGGGAACCAGACGGGACACTGAAGCTTTCTTT
TRBJ1-6,TRBV5-4,.,once,CASSLLQGGNSPLHF,TGTGCCAGCAGCTTGCTCCAAGGGGGTAATTCACCCCTCCACTTT
TRBJ2-3,TRBV2,TRBD2,.,CASSVVRGDRDTQYF,TGTGCCAGCAGTGTTGTGCGGGGGGACCGAGATACGCAGTATTTT
TRBJ1-2,TRBV10-1,.,.,CASSGCAVINYGYTF,TGCGCCAGCAGTGGATGTGCAGTGATCAACTATGGCTACACCTTC
TRBJ1-3,TRBV19,.,.,CASTRTEAHTIYF,TGTGCCAGTACCCGGACTGAAGCGCACACCATATATTTT
TRBJ1-2,TRBV2,.,.,CASSDSLNYGYTF,TGTGCCAGCAGTGATTCCCTTAACTATGGCTACACCTTC
TRBJ2-1,TRBV11-2,.,.,CASSLLRGRSYNEQFF,TGTGCCAGCAGCTTATTGCGGGGCCGCTCCTACAATGAGCAGTTCTTC
TRBJ2-5,TRBV6-2/TRBV6-3,TRBD1,.,CASSYLKRTGGLKTQYF,TGTGCCAGCAGTTACCTGAAGAGGACAGGGGGCTTAAAGACCCAGTACTTC
TRBJ1-1,TRBV30,.,.,CAWRGGVGNTEAFF,TGTGCCTGGAGGGGCGGGGTTGGGAACACTGAAGCTTTCTTT
TRBJ2-5,TRBV18,.,.,CASSREKGEATQYF,TGTGCCAGCTCACGGGAAAAAGGGGAGGCGACCCAGTACTTC
TRBJ1-5,TRBV7-6,.,.,CASSFGSNQPQHF,TGTGCCAGCAGCTTTGGCTCGAATCAGCCCCAGCATTTT
TRBJ2-1,TRBV6-5,.,once,CASSYSRGVGNEQFF,TGTGCCAGCAGTTACTCGCGGGGTGTGGGAAATGAGCAGTTCTTC
TRBJ1-6,TRBV6-6,.,.,CASSLDIRVGSPLHF,TGTGCCAGCAGTTTGGACATACGGGTGGGTTCACCCCTCCACTTT
TRBJ1-2,TRBV5-4,.,.,CASSLARGSGYTF,TGTGCCAGCAGCTTGGCGCGGGGTAGTGGCTACACCTTC
TRBJ2-7,TRBV5-1,TRBD2,.,CASSATGGRYEQYF,TGCGCCAGCAGCGCAACGGGGGGTAGGTACGAGCAGTACTTC
TRBJ1-3,TRBV3-1/TRBV3-2,TRBD1,.,CASSHFQGARGNTIYF,TGTGCCAGCAGCCATTTCCAGGGGGCGAGAGGAAACACCATATATTTT
TRBJ2-7,TRBV7-8,.,.,CASSYTRDTTYEQYF,TGTGCCAGCAGCTATACCCGGGACACTACCTACGAGCAGTACTTC
TRBJ2-5,TRBV29-1,.,.,CSVLEETQYF,TGCAGCGTCCTAGAAGAGACCCAGTACTTC
TRBJ2-1,TRBV5-1,TRBD2,.,CASEEAGGPHEQFF,TGCGCCAGCGAGGAGGCGGGAGGGCCGCATGAGCAGTTCTTC
TRBJ1-3,TRBV19,TRBD1,once,CASGTEGNTIYF,TGTGCCAGCGGGACAGAGGGAAACACCATATATTTT
TRBJ2-6,TRBV4-2,.,.,CASSQGPGGPSGANVLTF,TGTGCCAGCAGCCAAGGGCCAGGGGGGCCCTCTGGGGCCAACGTCCTGACTTTC
TRBJ2-4,TRBV7-9,.,.,CASSNGVAKNIQYF,TGTGCCAGCAGCAACGGTGTAGCCAAAAACATTCAGTACTTC
TRBJ2-7,TRBV5-4,.,.,CASSTITTTATYEQYF,TGTGCCAGCAGCACCATAACCACGACAGCAACCTACGAGCAGTACTTC
TRBJ2-5,TRBV7-9,TRBD2,.,CASSSGTSGDETQYF,TGTGCCAGCAGCTCTGGGACTAGCGGGGATGAGACCCAGTACTTC
TRBJ2-7,TRBV2,TRBD1,.,CASSDGQGAREQYF,TGTGCCAGCAGTGACGGACAGGGGGCTCGCGAGCAGTACTTC